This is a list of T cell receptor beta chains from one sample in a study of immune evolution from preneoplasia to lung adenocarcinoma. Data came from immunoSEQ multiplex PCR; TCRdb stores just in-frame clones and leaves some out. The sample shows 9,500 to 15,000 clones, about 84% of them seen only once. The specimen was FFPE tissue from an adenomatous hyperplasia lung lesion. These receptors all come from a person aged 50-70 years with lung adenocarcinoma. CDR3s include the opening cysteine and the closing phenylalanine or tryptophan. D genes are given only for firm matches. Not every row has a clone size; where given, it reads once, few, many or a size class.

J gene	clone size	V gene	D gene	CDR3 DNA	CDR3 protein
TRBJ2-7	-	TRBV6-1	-	TGTGCCACCCAAGTTCCCTTCTCCTACGAGCAGTACTTC	CATQVPFSYEQYF
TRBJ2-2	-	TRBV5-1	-	TGCGCCAGCAGCTCGGGACACGAAATCACCGGGGAGCTGTTTTTT	CASSSGHEITGELFF
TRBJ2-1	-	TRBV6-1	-	TGTGCCACCACGCCCGGGAAGTCTAATGAGCAGTTCTTC	CATTPGKSNEQFF
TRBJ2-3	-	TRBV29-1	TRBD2	TGCAGCGTCTGCCGGACTAGCGGGGCAGATACGCAGTATTTT	CSVCRTSGADTQYF
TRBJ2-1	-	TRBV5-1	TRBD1	TGCGCCAGCAGCCTGACAGGGGGGGCCTACAATGAGCAGTTCTTC	CASSLTGGAYNEQFF
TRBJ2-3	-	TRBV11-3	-	TGTGCCAGCAGCTTAGCGGGAACAGATACGCAGTATTTT	CASSLAGTDTQYF
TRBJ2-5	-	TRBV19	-	TGTGCCACTAACCTAGCTTTGGGAGAGACCCAGTACTTC	CATNLALGETQYF
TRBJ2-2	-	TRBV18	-	TGTGCCAGCTCACCAAGGGCGTTCTTAGGGACCCATGGGACCGGGGAGCTGTTTTTT	CASSPRAFLGTHGTGELFF
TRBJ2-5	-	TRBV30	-	TGTGCCTGGAGTTCAGGACCTGAGCAGACCCAGTACTTC	CAWSSGPEQTQYF
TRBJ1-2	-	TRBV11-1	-	TGTGCCAGCAGCTTGAACAGGGTTAACTATGGCTACACCTTC	CASSLNRVNYGYTF
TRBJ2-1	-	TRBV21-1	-	TGTGCCAGCAGCAATTCCGTTGGGCGGATCAAAGAGCAGTTCTTC	CASSNSVGRIKEQFF
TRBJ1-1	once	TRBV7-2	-	TGTGCCAGCAGCACAGGGTTGTCGACTGAAGCTTTCTTT	CASSTGLSTEAFF